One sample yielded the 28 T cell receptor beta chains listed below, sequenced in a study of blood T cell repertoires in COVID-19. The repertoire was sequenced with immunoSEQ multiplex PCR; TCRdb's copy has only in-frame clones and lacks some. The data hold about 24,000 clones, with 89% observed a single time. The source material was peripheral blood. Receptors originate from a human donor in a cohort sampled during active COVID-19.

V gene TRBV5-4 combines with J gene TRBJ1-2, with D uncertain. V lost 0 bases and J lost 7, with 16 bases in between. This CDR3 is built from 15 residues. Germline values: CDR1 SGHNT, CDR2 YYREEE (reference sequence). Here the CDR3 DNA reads TGTGCCAGCAGCTTGGGTTCGCGGACCGAGGGTGGCTACACCTTC. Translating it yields CASSLGSRTEGGYTF.

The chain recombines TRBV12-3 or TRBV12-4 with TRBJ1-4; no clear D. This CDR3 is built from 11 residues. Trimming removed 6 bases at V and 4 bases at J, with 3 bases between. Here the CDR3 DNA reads TGTGCCAGCAGCTTTAATGAAAAACTGTTTTTT. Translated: CASSFNEKLFF.

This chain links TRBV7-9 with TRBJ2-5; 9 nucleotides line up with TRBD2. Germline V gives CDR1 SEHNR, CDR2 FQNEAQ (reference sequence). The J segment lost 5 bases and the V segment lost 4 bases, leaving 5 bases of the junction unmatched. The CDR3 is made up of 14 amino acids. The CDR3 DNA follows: TGTGCCAGCAGCTGGACTAGCGAGGGGGAGACCCAGTACTTC. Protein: CASSWTSEGETQYF.

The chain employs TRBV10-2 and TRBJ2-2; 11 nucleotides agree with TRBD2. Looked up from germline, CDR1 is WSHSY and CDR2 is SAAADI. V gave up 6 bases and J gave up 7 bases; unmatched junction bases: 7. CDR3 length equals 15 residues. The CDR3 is CASRASGGQGGELFF. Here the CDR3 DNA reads TGCGCCAGCAGGGCTAGCGGGGGGCAGGGCGGGGAGCTGTTTTTT.

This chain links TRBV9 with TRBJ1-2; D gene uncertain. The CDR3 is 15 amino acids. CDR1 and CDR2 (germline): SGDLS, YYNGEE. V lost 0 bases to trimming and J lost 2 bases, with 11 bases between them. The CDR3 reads CASSVGLGENYGYTF. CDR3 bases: TGTGCCAGCAGCGTAGGTTTGGGAGAGAACTATGGCTACACCTTC. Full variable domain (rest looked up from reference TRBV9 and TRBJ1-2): DSGVTQTPKHLITATGQRVTLRCSPRSGDLSVYWYQQSLDQGLQFLIQYYNGEERAKGNILERFSAQQFPDLHSELNLSSLELGDSALYFCASSVGLGENYGYTFGSGTRLTVV.

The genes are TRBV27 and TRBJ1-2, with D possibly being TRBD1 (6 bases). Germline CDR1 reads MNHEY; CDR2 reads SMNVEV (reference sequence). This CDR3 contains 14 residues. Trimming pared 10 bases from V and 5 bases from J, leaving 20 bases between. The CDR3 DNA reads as TGTGCCACATATCAACGGGGGGGCCTATATGGCTACACCTTC. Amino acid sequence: CATYQRGGLYGYTF.

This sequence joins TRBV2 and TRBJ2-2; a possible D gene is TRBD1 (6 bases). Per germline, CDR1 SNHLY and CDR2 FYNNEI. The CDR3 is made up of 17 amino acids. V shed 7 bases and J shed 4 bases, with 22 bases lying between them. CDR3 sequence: CASNKDRTTPSTGELFF. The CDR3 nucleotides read TGTGCCAGCAACAAGGACAGAACAACCCCGAGCACCGGGGAGCTGTTTTTT.

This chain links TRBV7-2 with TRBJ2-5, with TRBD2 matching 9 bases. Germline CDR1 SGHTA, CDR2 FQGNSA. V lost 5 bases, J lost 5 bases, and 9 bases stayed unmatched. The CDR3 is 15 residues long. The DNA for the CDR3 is TGTGCCAGCAGCACAGCCGGGACTAGCCCCGAGACCCAGTACTTC. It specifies CASSTAGTSPETQYF.

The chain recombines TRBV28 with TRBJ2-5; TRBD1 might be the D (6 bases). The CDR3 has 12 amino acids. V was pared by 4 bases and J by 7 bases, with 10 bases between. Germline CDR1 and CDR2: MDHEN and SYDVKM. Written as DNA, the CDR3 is TGTGCCAGCAGTTGGGGGCGTGGGACCCAGTACTTC. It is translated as CASSWGRGTQYF.

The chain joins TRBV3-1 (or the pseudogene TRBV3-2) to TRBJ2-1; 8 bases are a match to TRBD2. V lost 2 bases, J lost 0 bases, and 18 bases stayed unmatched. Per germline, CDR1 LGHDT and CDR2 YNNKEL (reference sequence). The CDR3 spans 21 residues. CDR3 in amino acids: CASSQSSLAVPTLSSYNEQFF. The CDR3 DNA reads TGTGCCAGCAGCCAATCCTCACTAGCGGTACCGACCTTAAGCTCCTACAATGAGCAGTTCTTC.

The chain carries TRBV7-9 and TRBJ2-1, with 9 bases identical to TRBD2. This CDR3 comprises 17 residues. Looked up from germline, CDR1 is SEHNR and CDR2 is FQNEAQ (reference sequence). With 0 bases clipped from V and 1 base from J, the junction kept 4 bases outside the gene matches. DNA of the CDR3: TGTGCCAGCAGCTTAGCTATAGCGGGGGAATCCTACAATGAGCAGTTCTTC. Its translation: CASSLAIAGESYNEQFF.

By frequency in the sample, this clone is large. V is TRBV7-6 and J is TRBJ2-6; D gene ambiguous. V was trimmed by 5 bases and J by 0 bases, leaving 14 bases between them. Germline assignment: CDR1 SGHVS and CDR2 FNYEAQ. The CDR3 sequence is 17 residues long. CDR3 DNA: TGTGCCAGCAGCCAAGAGAGCAGCGCCTCTGGGGCCAACGTCCTGACTTTC. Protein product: CASSQESSASGANVLTF.

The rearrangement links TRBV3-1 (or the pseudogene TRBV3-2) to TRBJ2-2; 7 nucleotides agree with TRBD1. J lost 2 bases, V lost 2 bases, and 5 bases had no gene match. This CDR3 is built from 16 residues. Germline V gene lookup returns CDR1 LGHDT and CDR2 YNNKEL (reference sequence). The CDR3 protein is CASSQRGGGNTGELFF. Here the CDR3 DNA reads TGTGCCAGCAGCCAAAGAGGGGGCGGAAACACCGGGGAGCTGTTTTTT.

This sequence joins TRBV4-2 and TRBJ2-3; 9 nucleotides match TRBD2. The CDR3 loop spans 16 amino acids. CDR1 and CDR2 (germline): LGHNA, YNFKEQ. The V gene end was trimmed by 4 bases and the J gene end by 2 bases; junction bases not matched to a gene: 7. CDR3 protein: CASSRPAGGHTDTQYF. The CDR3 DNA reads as TGTGCCAGCAGCCGCCCAGCGGGAGGCCACACAGATACGCAGTATTTT.

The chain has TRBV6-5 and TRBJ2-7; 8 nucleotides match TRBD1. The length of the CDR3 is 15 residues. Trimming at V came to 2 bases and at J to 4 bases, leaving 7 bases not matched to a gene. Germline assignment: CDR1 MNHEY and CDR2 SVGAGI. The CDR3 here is CASSYRGQGLYEQYF. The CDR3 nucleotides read TGTGCCAGCAGTTACAGAGGACAGGGTCTTTACGAGCAGTACTTC.

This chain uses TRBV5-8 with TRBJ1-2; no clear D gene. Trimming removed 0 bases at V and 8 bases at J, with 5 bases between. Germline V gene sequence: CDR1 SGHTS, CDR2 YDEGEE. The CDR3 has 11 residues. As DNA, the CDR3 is TGTGCCAGCAGCTTGGCCTTAGGCTACACCTTC. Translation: CASSLALGYTF.

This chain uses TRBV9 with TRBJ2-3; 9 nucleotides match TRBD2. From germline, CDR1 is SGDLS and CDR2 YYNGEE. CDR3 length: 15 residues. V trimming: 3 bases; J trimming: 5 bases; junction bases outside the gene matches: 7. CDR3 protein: CASSASGTIIDTQYF. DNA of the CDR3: TGTGCCAGCAGCGCTAGCGGGACCATCATAGATACGCAGTATTTT.

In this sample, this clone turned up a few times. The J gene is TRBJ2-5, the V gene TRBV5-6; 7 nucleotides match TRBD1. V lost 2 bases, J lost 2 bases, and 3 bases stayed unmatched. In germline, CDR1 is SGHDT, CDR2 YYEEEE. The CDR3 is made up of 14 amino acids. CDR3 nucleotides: TGTGCCAGCAGCTTCCAACAGGGGCAAGAGACCCAGTACTTC. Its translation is CASSFQQGQETQYF.

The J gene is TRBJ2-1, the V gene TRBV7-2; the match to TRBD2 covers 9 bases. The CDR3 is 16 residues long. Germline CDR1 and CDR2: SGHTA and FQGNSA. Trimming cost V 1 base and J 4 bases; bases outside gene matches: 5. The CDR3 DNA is TGTGCCAGCAGCTTAGAAGCGGGAGGAGGATACAATGAGCAGTTCTTC. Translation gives CASSLEAGGGYNEQFF.

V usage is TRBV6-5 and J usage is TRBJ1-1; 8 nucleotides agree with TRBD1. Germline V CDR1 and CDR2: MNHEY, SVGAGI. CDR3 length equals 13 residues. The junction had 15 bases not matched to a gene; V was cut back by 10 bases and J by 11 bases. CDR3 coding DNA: TGTGCCACCTCGACAGGGGAAATGGTGCCCGCTTTCTTT. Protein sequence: CATSTGEMVPAFF.

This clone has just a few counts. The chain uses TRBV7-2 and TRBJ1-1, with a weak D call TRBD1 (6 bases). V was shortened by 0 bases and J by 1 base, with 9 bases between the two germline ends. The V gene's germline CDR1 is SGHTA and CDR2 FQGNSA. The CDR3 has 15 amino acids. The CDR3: CASSLAQGPNTEAFF. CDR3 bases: TGTGCCAGCAGCTTAGCGCAGGGGCCGAACACTGAAGCTTTCTTT.

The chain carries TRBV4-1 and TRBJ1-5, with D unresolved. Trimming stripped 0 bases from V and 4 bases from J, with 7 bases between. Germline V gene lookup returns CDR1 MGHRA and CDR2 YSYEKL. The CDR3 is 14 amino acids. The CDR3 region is CASSQDRGNQPQHF. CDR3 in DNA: TGCGCCAGCAGCCAAGATCGGGGTAATCAGCCCCAGCATTTT.

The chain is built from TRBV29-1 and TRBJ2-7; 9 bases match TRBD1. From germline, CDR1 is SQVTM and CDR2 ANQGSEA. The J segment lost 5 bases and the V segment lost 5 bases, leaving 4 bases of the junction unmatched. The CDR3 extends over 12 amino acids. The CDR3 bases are TGCAGCGTTCAGGGACAGGGCCACGAGCAGTACTTC. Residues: CSVQGQGHEQYF.

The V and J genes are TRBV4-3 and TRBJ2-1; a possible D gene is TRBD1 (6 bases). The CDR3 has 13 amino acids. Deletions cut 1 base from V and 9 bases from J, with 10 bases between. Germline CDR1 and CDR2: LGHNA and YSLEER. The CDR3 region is CASSQGTEPEQFF. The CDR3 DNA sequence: TGCGCCAGCAGCCAAGGGACAGAACCTGAGCAGTTCTTC.

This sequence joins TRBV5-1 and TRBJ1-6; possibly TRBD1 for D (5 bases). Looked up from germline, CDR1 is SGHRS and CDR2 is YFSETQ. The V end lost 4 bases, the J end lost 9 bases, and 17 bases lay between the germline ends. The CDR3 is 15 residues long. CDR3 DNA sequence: TGCGCCAGCAGCCCCGGTGGGGGGGAAGGTTCACCCCTCCACTTT. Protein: CASSPGGGEGSPLHF.

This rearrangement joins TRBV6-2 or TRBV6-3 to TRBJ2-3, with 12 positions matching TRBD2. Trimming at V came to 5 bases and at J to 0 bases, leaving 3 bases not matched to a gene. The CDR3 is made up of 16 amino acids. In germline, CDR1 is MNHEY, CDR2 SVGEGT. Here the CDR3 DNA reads TGTGCCAGCAGTAGACTAGCGGGAGTGAGCACAGATACGCAGTATTTT. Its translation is CASSRLAGVSTDTQYF.

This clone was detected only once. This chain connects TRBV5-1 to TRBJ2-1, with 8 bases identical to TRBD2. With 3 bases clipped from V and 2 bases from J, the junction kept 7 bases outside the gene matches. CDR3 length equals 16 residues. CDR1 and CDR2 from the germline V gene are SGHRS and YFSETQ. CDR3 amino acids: CASSSVAGSTYNEQFF. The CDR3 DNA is TGCGCCAGCAGCTCAGTAGCGGGGAGCACCTACAATGAGCAGTTCTTC.

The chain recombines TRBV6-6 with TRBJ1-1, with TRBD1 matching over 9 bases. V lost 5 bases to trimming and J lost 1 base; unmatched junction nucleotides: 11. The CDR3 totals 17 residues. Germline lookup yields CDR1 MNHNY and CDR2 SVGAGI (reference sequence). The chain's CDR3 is CASSRAPDRGRNTEAFF. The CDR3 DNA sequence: TGTGCCAGCAGTCGCGCCCCGGACAGGGGACGGAACACTGAAGCTTTCTTT.